A single sample gave rise to the 26 T cell receptor beta chains below, sequenced in a study of blood T cell repertoires in COVID-19. The data were produced by immunoSEQ multiplex PCR, yet TCRdb's version contains in-frame clones alone and is incomplete. The sample has 200,000 to 250,000 clones; more than 65% are singletons. Material: peripheral blood. The receptors were sampled from a woman in her forties with active or convalescent COVID-19.

This clone has just a few counts. This chain connects TRBV6-5 to TRBJ2-1, with D possibly TRBD2 on 6 matching bases. In germline, CDR1 is MNHEY, CDR2 SVGAGI. The CDR3 loop spans 14 amino acids. V was pared by 6 bases and J by 5 bases, with 14 bases between. The CDR3 loop is CASSVPGLHNEQFF. Written as DNA, the CDR3 is TGTGCCAGCAGCGTCCCGGGACTGCACAATGAGCAGTTCTTC.

The gene calls are TRBV6-1 and TRBJ2-2, with 9 positions matching TRBD1. Germline CDR1 and CDR2: MNHNS and SASEGT. This CDR3 contains 16 residues. V trimming: 2 bases; J trimming: 5 bases; junction bases outside the gene matches: 6. The CDR3 nucleotides read TGTGCCAGCAGTGAACCGGACAGGGGCCGGACCGGGGAGCTGTTTTTT. Its translation: CASSEPDRGRTGELFF.

The chain combines TRBV4-1 with TRBJ1-5; possibly TRBD1 for D (5 bases). The CDR3 extends over 16 amino acids. Germline assignment: CDR1 MGHRA and CDR2 YSYEKL. V was clipped by 0 bases and J by 11 bases, with 20 bases between them. CDR3 in DNA: TGCGCCAGCAGCCAAGAGGCCCAAGACAGATCTAAGGCCCAGCATTTT. Amino acid sequence: CASSQEAQDRSKAQHF.

The sample holds a few counts of this clone. This same CDR3 is encoded by further DNA sequences in the sample. J is TRBJ1-3 and V is TRBV28, with a weak D call TRBD1 (5 bases). From germline, CDR1 is MDHEN and CDR2 SYDVKM. CDR3 length equals 14 residues. V shed 3 bases and J shed 4 bases, with 10 bases lying between them. The CDR3 region has the DNA TGTGCCAGCAGTTTTTCAGGGCACGGAAACACCATATATTTT. Translation gives CASSFSGHGNTIYF.

The chain couples TRBV6-5 to TRBJ1-4; 10 bases line up with TRBD1. The junction had 9 bases not matched to a gene; V was cut back by 6 bases and J by 8 bases. The CDR3 totals 15 residues. The V gene's germline CDR1 is MNHEY and CDR2 SVGAGI. The CDR3 spells CASRRPGTGVEKLFF. CDR3 sequence (DNA): TGTGCCAGCAGACGGCCCGGGACAGGGGTCGAAAAACTGTTTTTT.

The rearrangement links TRBV19 to TRBJ1-2, with TRBD1 matching over 8 bases. J gave up 5 bases and V 3 bases, and 8 bases lay outside the gene matches. CDR1 is LNHDA and CDR2 is SQIVND in the germline V gene (reference sequence). The length of the CDR3 is 15 residues. In DNA form, the CDR3 reads TGTGCCAGTAGTATTCCGCACAGGGGGGAATATGGCTACACCTTC. Its protein is CASSIPHRGEYGYTF.

The chain carries TRBV9 and TRBJ1-1, with TRBD1 identical over 8 bases. The CDR3 is 15 residues long. V lost 3 bases, J lost 1 base, and 5 bases stayed unmatched. CDR1 SGDLS and CDR2 YYNGEE come from the germline V gene. The CDR3, as DNA: TGTGCCAGCAGCGCGGCCGGGACAGGGAACACTGAAGCTTTCTTT. It translates to CASSAAGTGNTEAFF.

The rearrangement uses TRBV2 and TRBJ1-6; 7 bases are a match to TRBD1. V shed 10 bases, J shed 6 bases, and the junction held 9 bases outside the gene matches. The CDR3 totals 14 residues. Germline CDR1 and CDR2: SNHLY and FYNNEI. The CDR3 reads CAIATRDSNSPLHF. CDR3 in DNA: TGTGCCATCGCCACCCGGGACAGTAATTCACCCCTCCACTTT.

A note on this clone: This sample includes further DNA sequences coding for the same CDR3. The chain recombines TRBV9 with TRBJ1-2, with unresolved D. V was cut by 0 bases and J by 5 bases, with 5 bases left in between. Germline V lookup: CDR1 SGDLS, CDR2 YYNGEE. The CDR3 consists of 12 residues. CDR3 nucleotide sequence: TGTGCCAGCAGCGTAGGAGGGTATGGCTACACCTTC. Encoded protein: CASSVGGYGYTF.

The CDR3 loop is CASSQEDREEKLFF. CDR3 coding DNA: TGTGCCAGCAGCCAAGAGGACAGGGAGGAAAAACTGTTTTTT. The genes are TRBV3-1 (or the pseudogene TRBV3-2) and TRBJ1-4; 8 nucleotides line up with TRBD1. This CDR3 spans 14 amino acids. Germline trimming cut 0 bases from V and 8 bases from J; bases unmatched to any gene: 2. Germline V gives CDR1 LGHDT, CDR2 YNNKEL (reference sequence).

The chain carries TRBV30 and TRBJ2-4; possible D gene TRBD1, 6 bases. The CDR3 loop spans 14 amino acids. Germline lookup yields CDR1 GTSNPN and CDR2 SVGIG (reference sequence). With 0 bases removed from V and 3 bases from J, the gap between germline ends came to 9 bases. The CDR3 loop reads CAWSVPGDKNIQYF. CDR3 DNA sequence: TGTGCCTGGAGTGTACCAGGGGACAAAAACATTCAGTACTTC.

The chain is built from TRBV19 and TRBJ2-1; 8 bases match TRBD1. The CDR3 has 20 amino acids. CDR1 and CDR2 (germline): LNHDA, SQIVND (reference sequence). J was trimmed by 0 bases and V by 4 bases; bases with no gene match: 17. The CDR3 nucleotides read TGTGCCAGTAGTAGGTCGGCGGCAGGGGGCGGTGGGACCTCCTACAATGAGCAGTTCTTC. This codes for CASSRSAAGGGGTSYNEQFF.

V and J are TRBV18 and TRBJ1-1; possible D gene TRBD1, 5 bases. Germline V gives CDR1 KGHSH, CDR2 LQKENI. There are 15 residues in the CDR3. Trimming removed 5 bases from V and 1 base from J, with 14 bases in between. The CDR3 sequence is CASSENGGENTEAFF. The CDR3 bases are TGTGCCAGCTCAGAAAATGGGGGGGAGAACACTGAAGCTTTCTTT.

The chain combines TRBV29-1 with TRBJ1-2, with 7 positions matching TRBD1. Germline trimming cut 8 bases from V and 4 bases from J; bases unmatched to any gene: 10. Germline CDR1 reads SQVTM; CDR2 reads ANQGSEA. The CDR3 runs 13 residues. The CDR3 DNA is TGCAGCATCCGACAGGGCCTTTTCTATGGCTACACCTTC. Translation: CSIRQGLFYGYTF.

The chain uses TRBV9 and TRBJ1-4; D might be TRBD1 (6 bases). Trimming pared 4 bases from V and 0 bases from J, leaving 10 bases between. The length of the CDR3 is 15 residues. Germline lookup yields CDR1 SGDLS and CDR2 YYNGEE. CDR3 region: CASSPRQATNEKLFF. The CDR3, as DNA: TGTGCCAGCAGCCCCCGACAGGCAACTAATGAAAAACTGTTTTTT. Drawing the rest from reference TRBV9 and TRBJ1-4, the complete variable domain is DSGVTQTPKHLITATGQRVTLRCSPRSGDLSVYWYQQSLDQGLQFLIQYYNGEERAKGNILERFSAQQFPDLHSELNLSSLELGDSALYFCASSPRQATNEKLFFGSGTQLSVL.

The gene calls are TRBV5-5 and TRBJ2-7; TRBD1 is a possible D gene (6 bases). CDR1 and CDR2 (germline): SGHKS, YYEKEE (reference sequence). Trimming stripped 2 bases from V and 4 bases from J, with 16 bases between. CDR3 length: 15 amino acids. In nucleotides, the CDR3 is TGTGCCAGCAGCTTCTCCGGGACACCTACTTACGAGCAGTACTTC. This translates into CASSFSGTPTYEQYF.

The V gene is TRBV6-6, the J gene TRBJ1-2; the D gene is possibly TRBD1 (5 bases). The CDR3 has 11 amino acids. With 7 bases removed from V and 10 bases from J, the gap between germline ends came to 13 bases. Per the germline V gene, CDR1 is MNHNY and CDR2 is SVGAGI (reference sequence). For the CDR3, the DNA is TGTGCCAGCAAAGGATCGGACACCTACACCTTC. It is translated as CASKGSDTYTF.

The chain uses TRBV10-1 and TRBJ1-1; D remains ambiguous. The germline V and J ends were trimmed by 5 bases and 2 bases, with 9 bases remaining between them. The germline CDR1 and CDR2 sequences are WNHNN and SYGVQD (reference sequence). CDR3 length: 13 amino acids. As DNA, the CDR3 is TGCGCCAGCAGTCGATCGCGAAACACTGAAGCTTTCTTT. Translation: CASSRSRNTEAFF.

V is TRBV11-1 and J is TRBJ2-1; tentatively, D is TRBD2 (6 bases). The CDR3 has 13 residues. Trimming pared 5 bases from V and 13 bases from J, leaving 18 bases between. The germline gives CDR1 SGHAT, CDR2 FQDESV (reference sequence). CDR3 amino acids: CASSRDRDSQQFF. The CDR3 DNA sequence: TGTGCCAGCAGCAGGGACCGGGACTCTCAACAGTTCTTC.

The chain employs TRBV28 and TRBJ1-5; TRBD1 aligns across 7 bases. Germline V CDR1 and CDR2: MDHEN, SYDVKM. V lost 6 bases to trimming and J lost 4 bases; unmatched junction nucleotides: 6. The CDR3 has 14 amino acids. The CDR3 DNA is TGTGCCAGCAGCCCCGGGACAGCAAATCAGCCCCAGCATTTT. This codes for CASSPGTANQPQHF.

This chain connects TRBV10-1 to TRBJ2-1; 10 bases are a match to TRBD2. Germline V CDR1 and CDR2: WNHNN, SYGVQD (reference sequence). This CDR3 spans 17 amino acids. With V trimmed by 4 bases and J by 7 bases, 13 bases remained unmatched. The CDR3 DNA follows: TGCGCCAGCAGTGCGCGACGACTAGCGGGCCCCAAGAATGAGCAGTTCTTC. Amino acid sequence: CASSARRLAGPKNEQFF.

This clone showed up just once. J is TRBJ1-3 and V is TRBV24-1, with unresolved D. The germline CDR1 and CDR2 sequences are KGHDR and SFDVKD. Trimming took off 3 bases at V and 4 bases at J, with 9 bases between the two ends. CDR3 length: 14 amino acids. CDR3 in DNA: TGTGCCACCAGTGATCCCAGGTCGGGAAACACCATATATTTT. Protein sequence: CATSDPRSGNTIYF.

V and J are TRBV4-1 and TRBJ2-1; 7 bases match TRBD2. The J segment lost 10 bases and the V segment lost 6 bases, leaving 9 bases of the junction unmatched. The CDR3 loop spans 13 amino acids. Germline CDR1 and CDR2: MGHRA and YSYEKL. DNA for the CDR3: TGCGCCAGCAGTCACCCTGGGAGGGACGAGCAGTTCTTC. Translating gives CASSHPGRDEQFF.

V and J are TRBV7-9 and TRBJ1-2, with 9 bases matching TRBD1. V gave up 0 bases and J gave up 11 bases; unmatched junction bases: 4. CDR1 and CDR2 from the germline V gene are SEHNR and FQNEAQ (reference sequence). This CDR3 has 13 amino acids. CDR3 residues: CASSLAGTGTYTF. In DNA, the CDR3 is TGTGCCAGCAGCTTAGCGGGGACAGGGACATACACCTTC.

The J gene is TRBJ1-2, the V gene TRBV6-4, with 7 nucleotides matching TRBD1. V was clipped by 2 bases and J by 11 bases; unmatched bases: 5. CDR3 length equals 12 residues. CDR1 is MRHNA, CDR2 SNTAGT, per germline. CDR3 nucleotides: TGTGCCAGCAGTGACGGGGGACAGATGTACACCTTC. Translation gives CASSDGGQMYTF.

V and J are TRBV7-9 and TRBJ2-1; 9 nucleotides line up with TRBD2. Losses at the gene ends were 1 base for V and 8 bases for J; bases not matched to a gene: 6. The CDR3 sequence is 15 residues long. Germline V gene data show CDR1 as SEHNR and CDR2 as FQNEAQ (reference sequence). The CDR3 bases are TGTGCCAGCAGCTTAGTTAGCGGGGGTTTCCATGAGCAGTTCTTC. Its protein product is CASSLVSGGFHEQFF.